One and the same sample provided the 21 T cell receptor beta chains below, sequenced in a study of cytomegalovirus exposure and HLA in healthy donors. Primers: 60 Vbeta forward and 13 Jbeta reverse. Profiling relied on immunoSEQ multiplex PCR, and the TCRdb table lists in-frame clones only, not all of them. This sample has some 87,000 clones; around 79% occur once, and the top ten carry around a fifth. What was sequenced was PBMCs. Receptor source: a woman in her forties in good health and CMV-seropositive.

The V call is TRBV19, the J call TRBJ1-4, with D possibly matching TRBD1 (6 bases). The CDR3 length is 13 residues. Germline V gives CDR1 LNHDA, CDR2 SQIVND (reference sequence). Trimming stripped 7 bases from V and 5 bases from J, with 11 bases between. CDR3 coding DNA: TGTGCCAGTAACCGGGACACCAATGAAAAACTGTTTTTT. Translating gives CASNRDTNEKLFF.

This chain uses TRBV5-1 with TRBJ2-1; 15 nucleotides align to TRBD2. Trimming took 3 bases from V and 7 from J; bases not matched to a gene: 5. The CDR3 runs 16 residues. Looked up from germline, CDR1 is SGHRS and CDR2 is YFSETQ. The CDR3 DNA is TGCGCCAGCAGCTGGACTAGCGGGAGGGCCGCGAATGAGCAGTTCTTC. Amino acid sequence: CASSWTSGRAANEQFF. The full variable domain, its missing parts supplied by reference TRBV5-1 and TRBJ2-1, is KAGVTQTPRYLIKTRGQQVTLSCSPISGHRSVSWYQQTPGQGLQFLFEYFSETQRNKGNFPGRFSGRQFSNSRSEMNVSTLELGDSALYLCASSWTSGRAANEQFFGPGTRLTVL.

The chain is built from TRBV29-1 and TRBJ1-1, with TRBD1 matching over 9 bases. Germline V gene data show CDR1 as SQVTM and CDR2 as ANQGSEA. CDR3 length equals 13 residues. J gave up 3 bases and V 7 bases, and 6 bases lay outside the gene matches. The CDR3 loop reads CSAPGQGYTEAFF. DNA for the CDR3: TGCAGCGCTCCGGGACAGGGCTACACTGAAGCTTTCTTT. The entire variable domain, with the rest obtained from reference TRBV29-1 and TRBJ1-1, is as follows: SAVISQKPSRDICQRGTSLTIQCQVDSQVTMMFWYRQQPGQSLTLIATANQGSEATYESGFVIDKFPISRPNLTFSTLTVSNMSPEDSSIYLCSAPGQGYTEAFFGQGTRLTVV.

This clone has more than one count but fewer than ten. The chain joins TRBV5-6 to TRBJ1-3, with D perhaps TRBD1 (5 bases). Germline V gives CDR1 SGHDT, CDR2 YYEEEE. This CDR3 has 16 residues. V was cut by 4 bases and J by 4 bases, with 18 bases left in between. The CDR3 here is CASSPAGNGPGNTIYF. As DNA, the CDR3 is TGTGCCAGCAGCCCCGCAGGGAACGGGCCCGGAAACACCATATATTTT.

This rearrangement joins TRBV9 to TRBJ2-3; the match to TRBD1 covers 12 bases. Germline-derived CDR1 and CDR2 are SGDLS and YYNGEE. This CDR3 has 17 amino acids. J lost 1 base, V lost 2 bases, and 5 bases had no gene match. The CDR3 region has the DNA TGTGCCAGCAGCGTGGCTGGGACAGGGGGCGGCACAGATACGCAGTATTTT. Translating it yields CASSVAGTGGGTDTQYF.

This clone appeared once. The rearrangement links TRBV7-9 to TRBJ2-2; TRBD2 is a possible D gene (7 bases). CDR3 length equals 16 residues. Germline V gene data show CDR1 as SEHNR and CDR2 as FQNEAQ (reference sequence). V was clipped by 6 bases and J by 3 bases, with 17 bases between them. CDR3 protein: CASRFTGRVYTGELFF. The CDR3 DNA reads as TGTGCCAGCAGGTTCACAGGGAGGGTCTACACCGGGGAGCTGTTTTTT.

J is TRBJ1-2 and V is TRBV19; D is ambiguous. This CDR3 is built from 12 residues. CDR1 and CDR2 from the germline V gene are LNHDA and SQIVND (reference sequence). The germline V and J ends were trimmed by 2 bases and 8 bases, with 9 bases remaining between them. CDR3 amino acids: CASSIYRVGYTF. In DNA, the CDR3 is TGTGCCAGTAGTATATACCGGGTCGGCTACACCTTC.

V and J are TRBV29-1 and TRBJ2-1, with a possible D match to TRBD1 (6 bases). Germline V gives CDR1 SQVTM, CDR2 ANQGSEA. V lost 8 bases and J 5 bases, leaving 19 bases between the germline ends. The length of the CDR3 is 14 residues. CDR3 bases: TGCAGCACGGATCAGGGGCGAGGAGACAATGAGCAGTTCTTC. Translating gives CSTDQGRGDNEQFF.

This clone was counted a few times. The chain combines TRBV12-5 with TRBJ2-7; D is possibly TRBD2 (5 bases). V shed 0 bases and J shed 3 bases, with 21 bases lying between them. CDR1 is LGHNT and CDR2 is FRNRAP in the germline V gene. The CDR3 length is 18 residues. The CDR3 nucleotides read TGTGCTAGTGGTTTGGTATTTTCATCCGGTCGGGGTAACTACGAGCAGTACTTC. Translation: CASGLVFSSGRGNYEQYF.

The chain employs TRBV6-1 and TRBJ2-7; TRBD2 agrees at 7 bases. Germline lookup yields CDR1 MNHNS and CDR2 SASEGT. Trimming cost V 6 bases and J 6 bases; bases outside gene matches: 8. The CDR3 is made up of 13 amino acids. CDR3: CASRSLTGGEQYF. The CDR3 nucleotides are TGTGCCAGCAGAAGTTTGACGGGGGGCGAGCAGTACTTC.

This clone was seen only a few times. Here the CDR3 DNA reads TGCGCCAGCAGCCAAGTTCAGACAGGGGACTTCTCTGGGGCCAACGTCCTGACTTTC. The encoded protein is CASSQVQTGDFSGANVLTF. The gene calls are TRBV4-1 and TRBJ2-6; 8 bases are shared with TRBD1. The ends lost 1 base at V and 0 bases at J; junction bases unmatched: 8. Germline loops: CDR1 MGHRA, CDR2 YSYEKL. This CDR3 comprises 19 residues.

V and J are TRBV18 and TRBJ1-2, with 8 positions matching TRBD1. The CDR3 covers 14 residues. CDR1 and CDR2 (germline): KGHSH, LQKENI. The trim removed 3 bases at V and 7 bases at J, leaving 7 bases unmatched. CDR3 DNA: TGTGCCAGCTCACCTCGGACAGGGAGAGGTGGCTACACCTTC. Protein: CASSPRTGRGGYTF.

As DNA, the CDR3 is TGTGCCAGCAGTCCCGACAGGGGTAGCAATCAGCCCCAGCATTTT. It yields the protein CASSPDRGSNQPQHF. V and J are TRBV6-5 and TRBJ1-5; TRBD1 matches at 8 bases. Trimming removed 5 bases from V and 0 bases from J; junction bases left unmatched: 3. Germline-derived CDR1 and CDR2 are MNHEY and SVGAGI. This CDR3 is built from 15 residues.

The J gene is TRBJ2-5, the V gene TRBV27, with 7 bases identical to TRBD2. This CDR3 is 14 amino acids long. With V trimmed by 3 bases and J by 5 bases, 6 bases remained unmatched. The germline V gene has CDR1 MNHEY and CDR2 SMNVEV (reference sequence). The CDR3, as DNA: TGTGCCAGCAGTTTTCGAGCGGGGTGGGAGACCCAGTACTTC. This gives the protein CASSFRAGWETQYF.

This clone showed up just a few times. V gene TRBV5-6 combines with J gene TRBJ1-5; weak D call: TRBD1 (5 bases). The length of the CDR3 is 15 residues. Germline V gives CDR1 SGHDT, CDR2 YYEEEE. Trimming removed 1 base at V and 2 bases at J, with 10 bases between. CDR3 bases: TGTGCCAGCAGCTTGAATGGGGGGGGCAATCAGCCCCAGCATTTT. It is translated as CASSLNGGGNQPQHF. The variable domain in full, completed from reference TRBV5-6 and TRBJ1-5, reads DAGVTQSPTHLIKTRGQQVTLRCSPKSGHDTVSWYQQALGQGPQFIFQYYEEEERQRGNFPDRFSGHQFPNYSSELNVNALLLGDSALYLCASSLNGGGNQPQHFGDGTRLSIL.

The V gene is TRBV14, the J gene TRBJ1-4; 7 bases line up with TRBD1. Trimming cost V 5 bases and J 5 bases; bases outside gene matches: 11. Germline V gives CDR1 SGHDN, CDR2 FVKESK. The CDR3 is 16 amino acids. CDR3 amino acids: CASSNRRGRVNEKLFF. As DNA, the CDR3 is TGTGCCAGCAGCAACCGGAGGGGGCGAGTGAATGAAAAACTGTTTTTT.

V is TRBV5-1 and J is TRBJ1-5; the D gene is possibly TRBD1 (5 bases). The CDR3 spans 16 residues. Germline CDR1 is SGHRS and CDR2 is YFSETQ. Trimming stripped 0 bases from V and 5 bases from J, with 15 bases between. CDR3 in amino acids: CASSLEGAVGDQPQHF. Here the CDR3 DNA reads TGCGCCAGCAGCTTGGAAGGGGCGGTTGGAGATCAGCCCCAGCATTTT. The full variable domain, rest sourced from reference TRBV5-1 and TRBJ1-5, is KAGVTQTPRYLIKTRGQQVTLSCSPISGHRSVSWYQQTPGQGLQFLFEYFSETQRNKGNFPGRFSGRQFSNSRSEMNVSTLELGDSALYLCASSLEGAVGDQPQHFGDGTRLSIL.

As for this clone: At the DNA level, this CDR3 is encoded by other sequences in the same sample as well. The chain is built from TRBV5-1 and TRBJ1-4; TRBD1 agrees at 8 bases. Trimming at V came to 0 bases and at J to 7 bases, leaving 2 bases not matched to a gene. This CDR3 is built from 14 residues. Germline values: CDR1 SGHRS, CDR2 YFSETQ. CDR3 DNA sequence: TGCGCCAGCAGCTTGGGGCAGGGGGCTGAAAAACTGTTTTTT. This translates into CASSLGQGAEKLFF.

This clone was recorded only once. The CDR3 loop is CASSFPGQGDNEQFF. CDR3 DNA: TGTGCCAGCAGTTTTCCCGGACAGGGGGACAATGAGCAGTTCTTC. The chain recombines TRBV28 with TRBJ2-1; TRBD1 aligns across 10 bases. The ends lost 3 bases at V and 5 bases at J; junction bases unmatched: 4. Per germline, CDR1 MDHEN and CDR2 SYDVKM. The CDR3 consists of 15 residues.

The chain joins TRBV15 to TRBJ2-5; 8 bases map to TRBD2. Germline CDR1 reads LNHNV; CDR2 reads YYDKDF (reference sequence). The CDR3 is 15 residues long. Trimming at V came to 0 bases and at J to 5 bases, leaving 5 bases not matched to a gene. CDR3 residues: CATSRDRGGLETQYF. CDR3 sequence (DNA): TGTGCCACCAGCAGAGATCGGGGGGGCTTGGAGACCCAGTACTTC.

The chain has TRBV6-5 and TRBJ1-5; TRBD1 matches at 9 bases. Losses at the gene ends were 7 bases for V and 4 bases for J; bases not matched to a gene: 8. This CDR3 spans 15 amino acids. Germline V gene data show CDR1 as MNHEY and CDR2 as SVGAGI. CDR3 loop: CASTSGQGQNQPQHF. Here the CDR3 DNA reads TGTGCCAGCACTAGCGGACAGGGGCAAAATCAGCCCCAGCATTTT.